The 11 T cell receptor beta chains given below trace back to one sample, sequenced in a study of blood T cell repertoires in COVID-19. Sequenced by immunoSEQ multiplex PCR; TCRdb stores in-frame clones only, minus some. The sample gives about 38,000 clones, nearly 90% of which show up once; around 4.5% is in the top ten. Input material: peripheral blood. Every receptor here comes from a man aged 55 to 69 with COVID-19, enrolled during active disease.

This chain uses TRBV15 with TRBJ2-5; D possibly corresponds to TRBD2 (7 bases). V gave up 0 bases and J gave up 8 bases, with 16 bases separating them. CDR3 length equals 15 residues. In germline, CDR1 is LNHNV, CDR2 YYDKDF (reference sequence). CDR3 DNA sequence: TGTGCCACCAGCAGAGAGGGGGGGGCTATTAGAACCCAGTACTTC. It encodes CATSREGGAIRTQYF.

This chain joins TRBV12-5 and TRBJ1-5; D call uncertain. Germline V gene lookup returns CDR1 LGHNT and CDR2 FRNRAP. V was shortened by 4 bases and J by 7 bases, with 8 bases between the two germline ends. CDR3 length equals 12 residues. Written as DNA, the CDR3 is TGTGCTAGTGGTTCCTCGTTCCAGCCCCAGCATTTT. Translation: CASGSSFQPQHF.

Here the CDR3 DNA reads TGCGCCAGCAGCTTTGAACCCAAGGGGGCCCGGGAGCAGTACTTC. As protein: CASSFEPKGAREQYF. This chain joins TRBV5-1 and TRBJ2-7; the match to TRBD1 covers 7 bases. The CDR3 is 15 residues long. The junction had 12 bases not matched to a gene; V was cut back by 2 bases and J by 7 bases. In germline, CDR1 is SGHRS, CDR2 YFSETQ.

The chain joins TRBV5-8 to TRBJ1-4, with 9 bases that match TRBD1. The length of the CDR3 is 17 residues. V gave up 2 bases and J gave up 8 bases; unmatched junction bases: 13. CDR1 and CDR2 from the germline V gene are SGHTS and YDEGEE. The CDR3 reads CASSFRDRDWGYEKLFF. The CDR3 DNA reads as TGTGCCAGCAGCTTCCGGGACAGGGATTGGGGCTACGAAAAACTGTTTTTT.

J is TRBJ2-4 and V is TRBV20-1; the match to TRBD1 covers 8 bases. V dropped 3 bases and J dropped 7; count of bases not matched to a gene: 14. Germline V gene data show CDR1 as DFQATT and CDR2 as SNEGSKA (reference sequence). The CDR3 has 16 amino acids. CDR3 protein: CSASLTGGGGLNIQYF. For the CDR3, the DNA is TGCAGTGCTAGTCTAACAGGGGGAGGAGGGCTGAACATTCAGTACTTC.

This clone appeared a single time. The rearrangement links TRBV9 to TRBJ2-1; 9 bases map to TRBD2. Germline values: CDR1 SGDLS, CDR2 YYNGEE. CDR3 length equals 13 residues. V lost 4 bases and J lost 9; bases outside the gene matches: 5. The CDR3 nucleotides are TGTGCCAGCAGCCCCCGGACTAGCGCTGAGCAGTTCTTC. It is translated as CASSPRTSAEQFF.

This chain uses TRBV14 with TRBJ2-5; D call uncertain. Trimming cost V 0 bases and J 4 bases, with 6 bases left between them. Germline V gene data show CDR1 as SGHDN and CDR2 as FVKESK. The length of the CDR3 is 13 residues. CDR3 region: CASSQDLAETQYF. The CDR3 region has the DNA TGTGCCAGCAGCCAAGATTTGGCAGAGACCCAGTACTTC.

This chain links TRBV30 with TRBJ2-1; D is perhaps TRBD1 (6 bases). This CDR3 comprises 13 residues. V was pared by 8 bases and J by 5 bases, with 16 bases between. Germline assignment: CDR1 GTSNPN and CDR2 SVGIG (reference sequence). CDR3 coding DNA: TGTGCCCGATCACCCAGGGGCGACAATGAGCAGTTCTTC. It encodes CARSPRGDNEQFF.

V is TRBV30 and J is TRBJ1-4, with 9 positions matching TRBD1. The CDR3 length is 15 residues. V was pared by 5 bases and J by 4 bases, with 8 bases of the junction left unmatched. Per the germline V gene, CDR1 is GTSNPN and CDR2 is SVGIG (reference sequence). The CDR3 nucleotides are TGTGCCTGGGCCGGACAGGGGATATTTAATGAAAAACTGTTTTTT. Its translation is CAWAGQGIFNEKLFF.

This clone was recorded once. The rearrangement joins TRBV2 to TRBJ1-6, with TRBD1 matching over 8 bases. V lost 6 bases to trimming and J lost 9 bases; unmatched junction nucleotides: 10. Germline V gene sequence: CDR1 SNHLY, CDR2 FYNNEI. The CDR3 extends over 15 amino acids. The CDR3 reads CASRAQGAGSSPLHF. Written as DNA, the CDR3 is TGTGCCAGCAGAGCCCAGGGGGCTGGGAGTTCACCCCTCCACTTT.

This clone has a single count. The gene calls are TRBV5-1 and TRBJ2-3; a weak D match, TRBD1 (5 bases). This CDR3 spans 17 amino acids. Germline CDR1 reads SGHRS; CDR2 reads YFSETQ. V shed 6 bases and J shed 4 bases, with 24 bases lying between them. The CDR3 DNA reads as TGCGCCAGCACCGCTTGGGTTGGTGGGTCAGGGTCAGATACGCAGTATTTT. This translates into CASTAWVGGSGSDTQYF.